This entry describes one T cell receptor (beta chain). Its antigen is as yet unknown. CDR1 and CDR2 from the germline V gene are MGHRA and YSYEKL. V was clipped by 6 bases and J by 5 bases; unmatched bases: 12. This CDR3 is 15 amino acids long. The data derive from a study of T-cell reconstitution after alpha-beta-depleted transplantation in children. Preparation of the TCRbeta library involved a method that used unique molecular identifiers. TCRdb used MiXCR to reprocess the PCR reads, holding one entry per CDR3 protein. Of about 900,000 distinct CDR3 sequences in the sample, about 29% are singletons; the top ten hold 28%. Whole-study results and caveats: About two months after transplant, alpha-beta T cells reportedly came from several hundred expanded graft clones. One year post-transplant, T-cell counts and diversity were largely derived from T cells produced anew.

This chain connects TRBV4-1 to TRBJ2-5; TRBD1 matches 7 bases. Here the sequenced sample was PBMCs, mostly from graft donor cells, taken 360 days after TCRalphabeta/CD19-depleted stem cell transplant. This receptor was taken from a boy younger than two who had a stem cell transplant for SCID, so the T cells may come from the graft donor. The chain's CDR3 is CASSHQTGVWETQYF. The CDR3 DNA follows: TGCGCCAGCAGTCACCAAACAGGGGTTTGGGAGACCCAGTACTTC.